Presented here are 6 T cell receptor beta chains from one specimen sequenced in a study of siplizumab effects on memory and regulatory T cells. Using immunoSEQ multiplex PCR, the repertoire was profiled, and TCRdb retains in-frame clones only, with some absent. The data contain about 100,000 clones, less than 95% of them seen just once; the ten biggest clones take up roughly 0.61%. Sequencing was performed on Tregs sorted from blood. The receptors derive from a human donor in good health.

This rearrangement joins TRBV7-2 to TRBJ1-5; no definite D call. CDR1 is SGHTA, CDR2 FQGNSA, per germline. This CDR3 has 16 residues. Trimming cost V 5 bases and J 3 bases, with 17 bases left between them. The CDR3 DNA reads TGTGCCAGCAGCCCAAGTGGTGGGGTTTACAATCAGCCCCAGCATTTT. This translates into CASSPSGGVYNQPQHF.

The chain joins TRBV10-3 to TRBJ2-7; D may be TRBD2 (5 bases). The V and J ends lost 0 bases and 5 bases respectively, with 14 bases between them. There are 15 residues in the CDR3. Germline CDR1 is ENHRY and CDR2 is SYGVKD. CDR3: CAISESAGVTDEQYF. In nucleotides, the CDR3 is TGTGCCATCAGTGAGTCGGCGGGTGTTACGGACGAGCAGTACTTC.

CDR3 DNA sequence: TGTGCCAGCAGTGCCGACAGGGCTGTTGGCTACACCTTC. This gives the protein CASSADRAVGYTF. The chain combines TRBV2 with TRBJ1-2; 7 bases are a match to TRBD1. The V segment lost 4 bases and the J segment 7 bases; nucleotides outside the gene matches: 6. The CDR3 runs 13 residues. Germline V gene data show CDR1 as SNHLY and CDR2 as FYNNEI.

This chain joins TRBV18 and TRBJ1-2; no reliable D call. The CDR3 spans 13 residues. Trimming shortened V by 4 bases and J by 4 bases, and 10 bases separated the two germline ends. Germline-derived CDR1 and CDR2 are KGHSH and LQKENI. For the CDR3, the DNA is TGTGCCAGCTCACTGGACGGATTCTATGGCTACACCTTC. Translation: CASSLDGFYGYTF.

This sequence joins TRBV28 and TRBJ2-7; 8 bases map to TRBD2. Germline V CDR1 and CDR2: MDHEN, SYDVKM. The CDR3 totals 16 residues. The J segment lost 1 base and the V segment lost 6 bases, leaving 11 bases of the junction unmatched. The CDR3 nucleotides read TGTGCCAGCAGAAAACGGGGGGGTCCGAATTCCTACGAGCAGTACTTC. It translates to CASRKRGGPNSYEQYF.

The DNA of the CDR3 is TGTGCCTGGAGTGGGGTCCGCGGCGACACCTTC. Residues: CAWSGVRGDTF. V is TRBV30 and J is TRBJ1-2; no clear D. The germline V gene has CDR1 GTSNPN and CDR2 SVGIG (reference sequence). Trimming took 1 base from V and 12 from J, leaving 12 bases between them. This CDR3 is built from 11 residues.